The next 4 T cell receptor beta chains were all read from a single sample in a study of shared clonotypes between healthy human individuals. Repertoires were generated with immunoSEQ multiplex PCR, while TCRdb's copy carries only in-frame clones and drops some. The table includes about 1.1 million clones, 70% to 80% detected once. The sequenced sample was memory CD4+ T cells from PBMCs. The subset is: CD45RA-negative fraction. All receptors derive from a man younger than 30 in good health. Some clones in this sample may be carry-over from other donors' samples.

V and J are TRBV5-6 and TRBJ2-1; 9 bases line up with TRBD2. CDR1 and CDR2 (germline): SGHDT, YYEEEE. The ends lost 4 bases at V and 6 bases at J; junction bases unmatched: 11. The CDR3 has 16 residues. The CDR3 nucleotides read TGTGCCAGCAGCCCTCTCGGGCTAGCGGGATCCAATGAGCAGTTCTTC. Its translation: CASSPLGLAGSNEQFF.

The CDR3 loop reads CASSLRDSSYNEQFF. The CDR3 DNA is TGCGCCAGCAGCCTCCGGGACTCGAGCTACAATGAGCAGTTCTTC. J is TRBJ2-1 and V is TRBV5-1, with TRBD2 as a possible D gene (6 bases). The V end was cut by 4 bases, the J end by 3 bases, with 14 bases between. Germline-derived CDR1 and CDR2 are SGHRS and YFSETQ. The CDR3 totals 15 residues.

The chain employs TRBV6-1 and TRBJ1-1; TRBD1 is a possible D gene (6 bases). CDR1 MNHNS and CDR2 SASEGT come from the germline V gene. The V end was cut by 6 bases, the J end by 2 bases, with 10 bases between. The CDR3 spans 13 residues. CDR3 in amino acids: CASRKDSNTEAFF. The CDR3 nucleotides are TGTGCCAGCAGGAAGGACAGCAACACTGAAGCTTTCTTT.

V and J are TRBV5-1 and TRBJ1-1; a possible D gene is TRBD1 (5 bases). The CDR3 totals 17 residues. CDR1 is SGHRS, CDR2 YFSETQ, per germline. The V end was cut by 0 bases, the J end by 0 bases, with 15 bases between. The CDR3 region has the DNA TGCGCCAGCAGCTTGGGGAGTACAGGCGCGATGAACACTGAAGCTTTCTTT. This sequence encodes CASSLGSTGAMNTEAFF. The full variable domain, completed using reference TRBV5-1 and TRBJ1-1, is KAGVTQTPRYLIKTRGQQVTLSCSPISGHRSVSWYQQTPGQGLQFLFEYFSETQRNKGNFPGRFSGRQFSNSRSEMNVSTLELGDSALYLCASSLGSTGAMNTEAFFGQGTRLTVV.